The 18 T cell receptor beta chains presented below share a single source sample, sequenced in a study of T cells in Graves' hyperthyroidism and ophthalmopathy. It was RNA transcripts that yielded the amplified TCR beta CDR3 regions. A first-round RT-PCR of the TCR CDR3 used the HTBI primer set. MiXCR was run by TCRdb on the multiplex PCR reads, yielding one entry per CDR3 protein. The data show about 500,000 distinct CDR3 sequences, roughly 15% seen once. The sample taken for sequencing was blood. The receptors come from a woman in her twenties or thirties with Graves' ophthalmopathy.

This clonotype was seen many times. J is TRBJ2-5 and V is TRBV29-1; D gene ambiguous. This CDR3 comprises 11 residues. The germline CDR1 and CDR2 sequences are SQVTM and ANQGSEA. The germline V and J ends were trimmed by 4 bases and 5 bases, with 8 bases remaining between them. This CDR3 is CSVVVGETQYF. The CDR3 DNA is TGCAGCGTTGTTGTTGGGGAGACCCAGTACTTC.

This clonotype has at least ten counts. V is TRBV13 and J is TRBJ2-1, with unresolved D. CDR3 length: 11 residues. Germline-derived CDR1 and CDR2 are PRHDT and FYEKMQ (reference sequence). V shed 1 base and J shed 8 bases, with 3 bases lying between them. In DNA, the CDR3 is TGTGCCAGCAGCTTAGACTATGAGCAGTTCTTC. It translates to CASSLDYEQFF.

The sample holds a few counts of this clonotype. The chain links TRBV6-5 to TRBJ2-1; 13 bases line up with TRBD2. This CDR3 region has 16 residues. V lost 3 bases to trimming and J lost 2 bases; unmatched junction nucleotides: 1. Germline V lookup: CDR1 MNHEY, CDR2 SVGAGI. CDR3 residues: CASSYGTSGTYNEQFF. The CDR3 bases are TGTGCCAGCAGTTATGGGACTAGCGGGACCTACAATGAGCAGTTCTTC.

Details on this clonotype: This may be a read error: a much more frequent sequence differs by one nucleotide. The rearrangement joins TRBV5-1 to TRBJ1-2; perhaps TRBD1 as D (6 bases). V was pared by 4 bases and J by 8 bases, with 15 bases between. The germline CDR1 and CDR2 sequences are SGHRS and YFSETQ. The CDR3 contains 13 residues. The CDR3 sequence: CASSPAGQGGYTF. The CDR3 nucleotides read TGCGCCAGCAGCCCGGCGGGTCAGGGGGGCTACACCTTC. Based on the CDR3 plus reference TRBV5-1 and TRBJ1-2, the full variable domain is KAGVTQTPRYLIKTRGQQVTLSCSPISGHRSVSWYQQTPGQGLQFLFEYFSETQRNKGNFPGRFSGRQFSNSRSEMNVSTLELGDSALYLCASSPAGQGGYTFGSGTRLTVV.

The CDR3 sequence: CSATTANYGYTF. The CDR3 region has the DNA TGCAGTGCTACGACGGCTAACTATGGCTACACCTTC. The chain combines TRBV20-1 with TRBJ1-2; no clear D. This CDR3 region has 12 residues. Trimming stripped 4 bases from V and 0 bases from J, with 6 bases between. Germline V gene sequence: CDR1 DFQATT, CDR2 SNEGSKA (reference sequence).

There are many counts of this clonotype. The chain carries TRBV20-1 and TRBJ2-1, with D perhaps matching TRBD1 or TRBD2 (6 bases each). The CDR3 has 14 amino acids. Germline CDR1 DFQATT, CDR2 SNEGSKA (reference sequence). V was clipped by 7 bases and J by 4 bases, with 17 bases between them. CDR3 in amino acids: CSVNTGAQYNEQFF. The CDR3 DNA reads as TGCAGTGTTAATACGGGGGCTCAGTACAATGAGCAGTTCTTC.

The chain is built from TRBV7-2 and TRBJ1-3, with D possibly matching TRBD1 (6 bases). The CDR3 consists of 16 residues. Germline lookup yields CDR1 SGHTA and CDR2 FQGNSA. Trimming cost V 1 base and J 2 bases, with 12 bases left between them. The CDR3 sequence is CASSLVGGFAGNTIYF. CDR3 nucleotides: TGTGCCAGCAGCTTAGTAGGGGGGTTTGCTGGAAACACCATATATTTT.

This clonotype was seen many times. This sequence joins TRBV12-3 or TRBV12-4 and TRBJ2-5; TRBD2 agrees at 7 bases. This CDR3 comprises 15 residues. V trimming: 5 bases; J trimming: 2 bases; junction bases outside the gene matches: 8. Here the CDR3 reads CASSPQEREQETQYF. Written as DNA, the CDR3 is TGTGCCAGCAGTCCCCAAGAGCGGGAACAAGAGACCCAGTACTTC.

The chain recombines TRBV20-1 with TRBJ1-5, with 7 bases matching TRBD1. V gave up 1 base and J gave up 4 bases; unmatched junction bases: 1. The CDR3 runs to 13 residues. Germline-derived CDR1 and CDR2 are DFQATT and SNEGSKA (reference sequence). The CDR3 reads CSARARGNQPQHF. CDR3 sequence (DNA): TGCAGTGCTAGAGCCAGGGGGAATCAGCCCCAGCATTTT.

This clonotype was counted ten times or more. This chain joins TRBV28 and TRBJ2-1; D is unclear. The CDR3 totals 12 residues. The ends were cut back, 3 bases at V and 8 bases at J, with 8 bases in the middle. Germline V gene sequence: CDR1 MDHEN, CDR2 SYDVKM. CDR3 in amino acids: CASSFTPDEQFF. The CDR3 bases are TGTGCCAGCAGTTTCACCCCCGATGAGCAGTTCTTC.

CDR3 nucleotide sequence: TGTGCCAGCAGTGGGGAGGGGTTTGTCTATGAGCAGTTCTTC. It encodes CASSGEGFVYEQFF. This rearrangement joins TRBV6-2 or TRBV6-3 to TRBJ2-1; 7 bases line up with TRBD2. The CDR3 length is 14 residues. After removal of 5 bases from V and 8 bases from J, the junction contained 9 bases not matched to a gene. CDR1 is MNHEY, CDR2 SVGEGT, per germline.

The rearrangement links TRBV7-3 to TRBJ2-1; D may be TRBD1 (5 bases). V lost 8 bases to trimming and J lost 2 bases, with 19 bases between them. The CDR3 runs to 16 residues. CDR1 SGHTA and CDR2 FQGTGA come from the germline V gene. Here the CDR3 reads CASRLLIRQPYNEQFF. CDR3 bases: TGTGCCAGCCGACTGTTAATTCGACAGCCCTACAATGAGCAGTTCTTC.

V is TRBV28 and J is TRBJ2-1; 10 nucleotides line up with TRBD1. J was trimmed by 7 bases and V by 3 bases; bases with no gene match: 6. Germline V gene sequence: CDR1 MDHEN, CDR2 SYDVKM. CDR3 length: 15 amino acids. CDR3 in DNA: TGTGCCAGCAGTTTTACCGGGACAGGGGAGAATGAGCAGTTCTTC. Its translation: CASSFTGTGENEQFF. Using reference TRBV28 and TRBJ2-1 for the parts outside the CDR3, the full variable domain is DVKVTQSSRYLVKRTGEKVFLECVQDMDHENMFWYRQDPGLGLRLIYFSYDVKMKEKGDIPEGYSVSREKKERFSLILESASTNQTSMYLCASSFTGTGENEQFFGPGTRLTVL.

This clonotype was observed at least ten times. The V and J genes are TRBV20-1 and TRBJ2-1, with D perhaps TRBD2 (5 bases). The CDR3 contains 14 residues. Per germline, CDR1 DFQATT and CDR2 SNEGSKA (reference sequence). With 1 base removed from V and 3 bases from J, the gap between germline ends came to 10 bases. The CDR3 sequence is CSARGGLLYNEQFF. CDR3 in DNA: TGCAGTGCTAGAGGTGGACTTCTCTACAATGAGCAGTTCTTC.

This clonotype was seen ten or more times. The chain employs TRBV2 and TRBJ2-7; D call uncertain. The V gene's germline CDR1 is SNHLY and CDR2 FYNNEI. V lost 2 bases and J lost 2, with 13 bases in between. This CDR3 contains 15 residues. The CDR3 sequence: CASSERSTRTYEQYF. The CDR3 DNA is TGTGCCAGCAGTGAACGTAGTACGAGAACCTACGAGCAGTACTTC. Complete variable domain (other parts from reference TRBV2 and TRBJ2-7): EPEVTQTPSHQVTQMGQEVILRCVPISNHLYFYWYRQILGQKVEFLVSFYNNEISEKSEIFDDQFSVERPDGSNFTLKIRSTKLEDSAMYFCASSERSTRTYEQYFGPGTRLTVT.

This chain's CDR3 is CASSPEDEKLFF. CDR3 DNA sequence: TGTGCCAGCTCACCAGAGGATGAAAAACTGTTTTTT. The V call is TRBV18, the J call TRBJ1-4; unclear D gene. Trimming pared 2 bases from V and 6 bases from J, leaving 4 bases between. CDR3 size: 12 residues. Germline V gene lookup returns CDR1 KGHSH and CDR2 LQKENI.

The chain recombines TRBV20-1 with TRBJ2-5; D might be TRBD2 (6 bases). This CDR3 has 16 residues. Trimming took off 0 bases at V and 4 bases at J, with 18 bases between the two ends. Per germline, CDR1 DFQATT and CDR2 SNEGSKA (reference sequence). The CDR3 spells CSARDLLVGGGETQYF. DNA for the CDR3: TGCAGTGCTAGAGATCTCCTTGTCGGGGGAGGAGAGACCCAGTACTTC.

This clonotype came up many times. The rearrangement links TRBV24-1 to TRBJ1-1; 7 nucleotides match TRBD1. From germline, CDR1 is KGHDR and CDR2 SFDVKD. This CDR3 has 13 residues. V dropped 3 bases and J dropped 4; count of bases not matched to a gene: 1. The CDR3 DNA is TGTGCCACCAGTGATCCAGGGGGCACTGAAGCTTTCTTT. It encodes CATSDPGGTEAFF.